This TCR beta chain was identified during a study of shared clonotypes between healthy human individuals. For this clone: Its specificity is unknown.

Clones were read by immunoSEQ multiplex PCR, and TCRdb kept only the in-frame ones, dropping some. Found here are 2 million to 2.5 million clones, 85% to 95% of them singletons; the top ten hold around 0.13%. Study findings and constraints: In contrast to clonotypes shared by all four donors, non-shared clonotypes had lower generation probabilities.

This TCR derives from a man between 18 and 29 years old in good health. Input material: naive CD4+ T cells sorted from blood. As for subset: CD45RA+ positively selected.

The chain's CDR3 is CASSLARGVGQNEQYF. Written as DNA, the CDR3 is TGCGCCAGCAGCTTGGCGCGGGGAGTAGGTCAGAACGAGCAGTACTTC. The chain links TRBV5-1 to TRBJ2-7, with D possibly matching TRBD2 (6 bases). Deletions cut 0 bases from V and 5 bases from J, with 18 bases between. This CDR3 is 16 amino acids long. Looked up from germline, CDR1 is SGHRS and CDR2 is YFSETQ. The complete variable domain, with remaining parts taken from reference TRBV5-1 and TRBJ2-7, reads KAGVTQTPRYLIKTRGQQVTLSCSPISGHRSVSWYQQTPGQGLQFLFEYFSETQRNKGNFPGRFSGRQFSNSRSEMNVSTLELGDSALYLCASSLARGVGQNEQYFGPGTRLTVT.